A single sample gave rise to the 17 T cell receptor beta chains below, sequenced in a study of control samples from healthy donors and cancer patients. TCRdb's copy holds only in-frame clones and misses some; the assay was immunoSEQ multiplex PCR. Here the sample spans about 22,000 clones, around 83% being singletons. Sequencing input: PBMCs. All receptors derive from a man in his sixties with head and neck cancer.

The rearrangement links TRBV7-2 to TRBJ2-7; D ambiguous. CDR3 length: 14 residues. Per germline, CDR1 SGHTA and CDR2 FQGNSA. V was shortened by 4 bases and J by 6 bases, with 16 bases between the two germline ends. Here the CDR3 reads CASSSLPRNVEQYF. CDR3 coding DNA: TGTGCCAGCAGCTCCCTCCCTAGGAACGTCGAGCAGTACTTC.

This chain links TRBV4-2 with TRBJ1-2; D is unclear. The CDR3 length is 15 residues. The V gene's germline CDR1 is LGHNA and CDR2 YNFKEQ. V was shortened by 4 bases and J by 1 base, with 13 bases between the two germline ends. CDR3 loop: CASSREQSGNYGYTF. DNA for the CDR3: TGTGCCAGCAGCCGGGAGCAGAGCGGTAACTATGGCTACACCTTC.

This clone appeared a few times. The chain joins TRBV11-2 to TRBJ2-5; D may correspond to TRBD1 or TRBD2 (5 bases each). The germline V and J ends were trimmed by 2 bases and 5 bases, with 15 bases remaining between them. Germline CDR1 reads SGHAT; CDR2 reads FQNNGV. The CDR3 consists of 15 residues. DNA of the CDR3: TGTGCCAGCAGCTTATTCGAGGGGATGAGGGAGACCCAGTACTTC. Protein sequence: CASSLFEGMRETQYF.

The rearrangement uses TRBV9 and TRBJ2-3; unclear D gene. This CDR3 has 14 amino acids. Germline CDR1 SGDLS, CDR2 YYNGEE. The V gene lost 1 base and the J gene lost 4 bases, with 10 bases spanning the gap. This CDR3 reads CASSVMWTPDTQYF. In DNA, the CDR3 is TGTGCCAGCAGCGTAATGTGGACGCCAGATACGCAGTATTTT.

The chain uses TRBV19 and TRBJ2-3; D may be TRBD1 or TRBD2 (5 bases each). The CDR3 extends over 11 amino acids. Germline V lookup: CDR1 LNHDA, CDR2 SQIVND (reference sequence). Trimming left V 7 bases short and J 8 bases short, with 10 bases between. The CDR3 DNA reads as TGTGCCAGTAAGTCTGGGGGTACGCAGTATTTT. This translates into CASKSGGTQYF.

V and J are TRBV27 and TRBJ2-5; no clear D. V was trimmed by 3 bases and J by 3 bases, leaving 2 bases between them. Germline V gene data show CDR1 as MNHEY and CDR2 as SMNVEV (reference sequence). The CDR3 extends over 11 amino acids. CDR3 residues: CASSFKETQYF. Here the CDR3 DNA reads TGTGCCAGCAGTTTTAAAGAGACCCAGTACTTC.

This chain connects TRBV11-3 to TRBJ2-7; either TRBD1 or TRBD2 may supply D (5 bases each). Trimming took 5 bases from V and 6 from J, leaving 11 bases between them. The CDR3 totals 12 residues. CDR1 is SGHNT, CDR2 YENEEA, per germline. CDR3 loop: CASSPGTGEQYF. CDR3 bases: TGTGCCAGCAGCCCAGGGACGGGCGAGCAGTACTTC.

The rearrangement links TRBV6-6 to TRBJ2-7, with TRBD1 matching over 7 bases. Germline V gene data show CDR1 as MNHNY and CDR2 as SVGAGI (reference sequence). V was clipped by 7 bases and J by 2 bases; unmatched bases: 11. There are 15 residues in the CDR3. The CDR3 DNA reads as TGTGCCAGCAACGCCCCCGGGACAGCAACCTACGAGCAGTACTTC. Encoded protein: CASNAPGTATYEQYF.

The V and J genes are TRBV5-6 and TRBJ2-7; weak D call: TRBD2 (5 bases). V was cut by 5 bases and J by 0 bases, with 21 bases left in between. This CDR3 has 17 residues. Germline CDR1 SGHDT, CDR2 YYEEEE. The CDR3: CASSSDAVLGFSYEQYF. CDR3 sequence (DNA): TGTGCCAGCAGTTCCGACGCCGTACTAGGCTTCTCCTACGAGCAGTACTTC.

This clone was counted only a few times. The chain joins TRBV4-3 to TRBJ2-3; no clear D gene. CDR3 length: 15 residues. V gave up 0 bases and J gave up 0 bases, with 7 bases separating them. The germline CDR1 and CDR2 sequences are LGHNA and YSLEER. CDR3 nucleotides: TGCGCCAGCAGCCAAGACATGATTAGCACAGATACGCAGTATTTT. Amino acids: CASSQDMISTDTQYF.

Only a few counts were recorded for this clone. V and J are TRBV30 and TRBJ1-2; no reliable D call. This CDR3 is 11 amino acids long. CDR1 is GTSNPN and CDR2 is SVGIG in the germline V gene (reference sequence). V was shortened by 3 bases and J by 7 bases, with 9 bases between the two germline ends. The CDR3 spells CAWSHRVGYTF. The CDR3 DNA sequence: TGTGCCTGGAGCCACCGGGTTGGCTACACCTTC.

This clone was found once. V is TRBV30 and J is TRBJ2-7; TRBD1 matches at 7 bases. The CDR3 extends over 13 amino acids. CDR1 and CDR2 (germline): GTSNPN, SVGIG (reference sequence). V shed 4 bases and J 3 bases; nucleotides not matched to a gene: 6. The CDR3 region is CAWNRQGGYEQYF. CDR3 bases: TGTGCCTGGAATCGACAGGGTGGCTACGAGCAGTACTTC.

The V call is TRBV6-5, the J call TRBJ2-1; 9 bases agree with TRBD1. Germline V lookup: CDR1 MNHEY, CDR2 SVGAGI. V lost 6 bases and J lost 2; bases outside the gene matches: 5. This CDR3 is 15 amino acids long. CDR3 loop: CASSLQGATYNEQFF. CDR3 DNA: TGTGCCAGCAGCCTACAGGGGGCCACCTACAATGAGCAGTTCTTC.

V gene TRBV19 combines with J gene TRBJ2-3; 10 bases map to TRBD2. The CDR3 length is 14 residues. Germline V gene lookup returns CDR1 LNHDA and CDR2 SQIVND (reference sequence). V lost 10 bases to trimming and J lost 3 bases; unmatched junction nucleotides: 7. CDR3: CATEAGGQTDTQYF. CDR3 sequence (DNA): TGTGCCACCGAAGCGGGGGGGCAGACAGATACGCAGTATTTT.

The chain couples TRBV29-1 to TRBJ2-7; 8 bases map to TRBD1. Germline V gene data show CDR1 as SQVTM and CDR2 as ANQGSEA. J was trimmed by 4 bases and V by 4 bases; bases with no gene match: 6. This CDR3 contains 13 residues. The CDR3 nucleotides read TGCAGCGTTGGACAGGGGTGGTTTTACGAGCAGTACTTC. Its translation: CSVGQGWFYEQYF.

This clone appeared once. The J gene is TRBJ2-6, the V gene TRBV6-5; D is unresolved. The V end lost 6 bases, the J end lost 0 bases, and 9 bases lay between the germline ends. The CDR3 is 15 residues long. From germline, CDR1 is MNHEY and CDR2 SVGAGI. Written as DNA, the CDR3 is TGTGCCAGCAGCGGACGAAGCTCTGGGGCCAACGTCCTGACTTTC. Its translation: CASSGRSSGANVLTF.

The V gene is TRBV2, the J gene TRBJ2-5, with D hard to call. The V gene lost 1 base and the J gene lost 5 bases, with 8 bases spanning the gap. Germline CDR1 is SNHLY and CDR2 is FYNNEI. The CDR3 length is 13 residues. Here the CDR3 DNA reads TGTGCCAGCAGTGAAGATAGGGCGGAGACCCAGTACTTC. Translated, it gives CASSEDRAETQYF.